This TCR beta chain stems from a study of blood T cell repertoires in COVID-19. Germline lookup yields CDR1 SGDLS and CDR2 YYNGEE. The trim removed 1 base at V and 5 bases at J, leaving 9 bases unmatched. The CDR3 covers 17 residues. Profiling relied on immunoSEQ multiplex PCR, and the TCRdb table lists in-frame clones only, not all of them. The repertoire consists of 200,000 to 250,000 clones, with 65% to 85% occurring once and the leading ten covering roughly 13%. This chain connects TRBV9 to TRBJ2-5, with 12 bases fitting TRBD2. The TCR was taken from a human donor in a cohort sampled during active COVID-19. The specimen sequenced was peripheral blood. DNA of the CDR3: TGTGCCAGCAGCGTAAGGGCTAGCGGGGGGGCCCCGGAGACCCAGTACTTC. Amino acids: CASSVRASGGAPETQYF.